The 21 T cell receptor beta chains given below trace back to one sample, sequenced in a study of CD8+ T cells in alopecia areata. It was cDNA, reverse transcribed from extracted RNA, that served as the sequencing template. Generated by immunoSEQ multiplex PCR, the TCRdb table keeps only in-frame clones and is missing some. Of about 280,000 clones in the sample, roughly 64% were seen once. The treatment was: oral pan-JAK inhibitor, 5-10 mg twice daily. The sample in question was CD4+ T cells sorted from blood, obtained at week 24, from a patient treated with tofacitinib. These receptors all come from a human donor with alopecia areata.

This clone was seen a single time. The J gene is TRBJ1-2, the V gene TRBV2; TRBD1 is a possible D gene (5 bases). Trimming left V 5 bases short and J 6 bases short, with 13 bases between. The CDR3 extends over 13 amino acids. CDR1 and CDR2 from the germline V gene are SNHLY and FYNNEI. For the CDR3, the DNA is TGTGCCAGCAGTCCTGGCGGGGGAGATGGCTACACCTTC. This encodes CASSPGGGDGYTF.

The chain has TRBV20-1 and TRBJ1-1, with D uncertain. Trimming pared 4 bases from V and 7 bases from J, leaving 10 bases between. The CDR3 runs 11 residues. The germline gives CDR1 DFQATT, CDR2 SNEGSKA (reference sequence). In DNA form, the CDR3 reads TGCAGTGCTAAAACCTGGGATGAAGCTTTCTTT. Its protein is CSAKTWDEAFF.

CDR3 in amino acids: CAWDSKNTEAFF. The CDR3 DNA sequence: TGTGCCTGGGACAGTAAGAACACTGAAGCTTTCTTT. The rearrangement links TRBV30 to TRBJ1-1; TRBD1 is a possible D gene (5 bases). Trimming cost V 5 bases and J 1 base, with 8 bases left between them. Germline V lookup: CDR1 GTSNPN, CDR2 SVGIG (reference sequence). CDR3 length: 12 residues.

This clone was detected ten times or more. The chain uses TRBV28 and TRBJ2-1, with 9 nucleotides matching TRBD1. The CDR3 extends over 15 amino acids. Germline CDR1 is MDHEN and CDR2 is SYDVKM. Germline trimming cut 8 bases from V and 7 bases from J; bases unmatched to any gene: 12. In nucleotides, the CDR3 is TGTGCCAGCGAAAGGTCGGACAGGGGAGTAAATGAGCAGTTCTTC. Translation: CASERSDRGVNEQFF.

The genes are TRBV2 and TRBJ2-7; TRBD2 might be the D (7 bases). Trimming shortened V by 2 bases and J by 7 bases, and 18 bases separated the two germline ends. The CDR3 loop spans 15 amino acids. Germline V gene lookup returns CDR1 SNHLY and CDR2 FYNNEI. CDR3 loop: CASSELRGHAGEQYF. The CDR3, as DNA: TGTGCCAGCAGTGAATTGCGGGGGCACGCCGGGGAGCAGTACTTC.

This clone was counted a single time. V and J are TRBV6-1 and TRBJ2-2, with TRBD2 identical over 10 bases. CDR1 is MNHNS and CDR2 is SASEGT in the germline V gene. J lost 7 bases, V lost 6 bases, and 8 bases had no gene match. The CDR3 extends over 15 amino acids. The CDR3 DNA follows: TGTGCCAGCAGCCTCCCGGGACTAGCGATCGGGGAGCTGTTTTTT. Translated: CASSLPGLAIGELFF.

The gene calls are TRBV13 and TRBJ2-1, with 11 bases identical to TRBD1. From germline, CDR1 is PRHDT and CDR2 FYEKMQ (reference sequence). V was pared by 5 bases and J by 5 bases, with 11 bases of the junction left unmatched. The CDR3 spans 17 residues. CDR3 in DNA: TGTGCCAGCAGCATACGGACAGGGGGCAATTCGGACAATGAGCAGTTCTTC. It translates to CASSIRTGGNSDNEQFF.

This clone showed up just a few times. V gene TRBV2 combines with J gene TRBJ2-5, with D uncertain. The length of the CDR3 is 13 residues. The germline gives CDR1 SNHLY, CDR2 FYNNEI. Trimming took off 6 bases at V and 6 bases at J, with 14 bases between the two ends. CDR3 in DNA: TGTGCCAGCAGCTTGTATGGGCCCCAGACCCAGTACTTC. Translated, it gives CASSLYGPQTQYF.

This chain links TRBV30 with TRBJ2-2, with TRBD2 identical over 7 bases. The CDR3 sequence is 16 residues long. Germline V gene data show CDR1 as GTSNPN and CDR2 as SVGIG (reference sequence). Trimming at V came to 0 bases and at J to 4 bases, leaving 8 bases not matched to a gene. Here the CDR3 reads CAWSVRGGWVTGELFF. DNA of the CDR3: TGTGCCTGGAGTGTACGCGGGGGTTGGGTCACCGGGGAGCTGTTTTTT.

The rearrangement joins TRBV30 to TRBJ1-5; no reliable D call. V lost 1 base to trimming and J lost 4 bases, with 8 bases between them. The CDR3 sequence is 13 residues long. CDR1 GTSNPN and CDR2 SVGIG come from the germline V gene (reference sequence). The CDR3 region is CAWSARSNQPQHF. The CDR3 DNA follows: TGTGCCTGGAGTGCGCGGTCAAATCAGCCCCAGCATTTT.

V and J are TRBV28 and TRBJ2-1, with a possible D match to TRBD2 (7 bases). CDR3 size: 17 residues. Germline assignment: CDR1 MDHEN and CDR2 SYDVKM. Trimming stripped 6 bases from V and 5 bases from J, with 23 bases between. CDR3: CASSPLGGRGPNNEQFF. CDR3 DNA: TGTGCCAGCAGCCCCTTGGGTGGGCGGGGGCCCAACAATGAGCAGTTCTTC.

There are a few counts of this clone. The J gene is TRBJ2-6, the V gene TRBV5-1; D is unclear. The V end lost 0 bases, the J end lost 0 bases, and 7 bases lay between the germline ends. Germline CDR1 reads SGHRS; CDR2 reads YFSETQ. The CDR3 is 16 residues long. The CDR3 bases are TGCGCCAGCAGCTTGGAGAGCTACTCTGGGGCCAACGTCCTGACTTTC. Its protein product is CASSLESYSGANVLTF.

V gene TRBV30 combines with J gene TRBJ2-2; unclear D gene. CDR1 is GTSNPN, CDR2 SVGIG, per germline (reference sequence). The CDR3 is 15 residues long. Deletions cut 1 base from V and 1 base from J, with 10 bases between. The CDR3 nucleotides read TGTGCCTGGAGTGATAGTCGGCAGAACACCGGGGAGCTGTTTTTT. Its translation: CAWSDSRQNTGELFF.

This sequence joins TRBV7-8 and TRBJ1-2; 10 bases match TRBD1. Germline trimming cut 0 bases from V and 3 bases from J; bases unmatched to any gene: 4. The CDR3 sequence is 16 residues long. Per germline, CDR1 SGHVS and CDR2 FQNEAQ. CDR3 sequence (DNA): TGTGCCAGCAGCTTAGCTAGACAGGGGGCTCACTATGGCTACACCTTC. Translation: CASSLARQGAHYGYTF.

Only a few counts were recorded for this clone. V is TRBV28 and J is TRBJ1-2; 9 bases line up with TRBD1. Trimming at V came to 3 bases and at J to 7 bases, leaving 6 bases not matched to a gene. Looked up from germline, CDR1 is MDHEN and CDR2 is SYDVKM. This CDR3 comprises 14 residues. This chain's CDR3 is CASSFQGQGFGYTF. Here the CDR3 DNA reads TGTGCCAGCAGTTTTCAGGGACAGGGCTTTGGCTACACCTTC.

V gene TRBV6-5 combines with J gene TRBJ1-1; D remains ambiguous. The CDR3 is 13 amino acids. V gave up 8 bases and J gave up 0 bases, with 10 bases separating them. Per the germline V gene, CDR1 is MNHEY and CDR2 is SVGAGI. CDR3 nucleotides: TGTGCCAGCGGAAGGACGGTGAACACTGAAGCTTTCTTT. It translates to CASGRTVNTEAFF.

The V gene is TRBV2, the J gene TRBJ1-2; 10 bases line up with TRBD1. This CDR3 has 13 amino acids. Germline CDR1 is SNHLY and CDR2 is FYNNEI. The V gene end was trimmed by 6 bases and the J gene end by 7 bases; junction bases not matched to a gene: 5. DNA for the CDR3: TGTGCCAGCAGCGAGACAGGGGGCGGTGGCTACACCTTC. Its protein product is CASSETGGGGYTF.

There are a few counts of this clone. This sequence joins TRBV29-1 and TRBJ1-2; TRBD1 matches at 7 bases. Germline V gene lookup returns CDR1 SQVTM and CDR2 ANQGSEA. V gave up 6 bases and J gave up 0 bases; unmatched junction bases: 13. This CDR3 has 16 residues. The CDR3 DNA follows: TGCAGCGTGGGGACAGTTTATAGAGAAGCTAACTATGGCTACACCTTC. It yields the protein CSVGTVYREANYGYTF.

This clone was counted a few times. The J gene is TRBJ1-5, the V gene TRBV28; D remains unclear. Germline lookup yields CDR1 MDHEN and CDR2 SYDVKM. The CDR3 covers 13 residues. V was clipped by 6 bases and J by 7 bases, with 13 bases between them. The CDR3 is CASRGSGNQPQHF. CDR3 DNA: TGTGCCAGCAGGGGTTCGGGGAACCAGCCCCAGCATTTT. Based on the CDR3 plus reference TRBV28 and TRBJ1-5, the full variable domain is DVKVTQSSRYLVKRTGEKVFLECVQDMDHENMFWYRQDPGLGLRLIYFSYDVKMKEKGDIPEGYSVSREKKERFSLILESASTNQTSMYLCASRGSGNQPQHFGDGTRLSIL.

The table lists this clone with many counts. The chain recombines TRBV7-2 with TRBJ1-6; possibly TRBD1 for D (5 bases). The CDR3 is made up of 12 amino acids. Looked up from germline, CDR1 is SGHTA and CDR2 is FQGNSA. V lost 2 bases to trimming and J lost 13 bases, with 9 bases between them. CDR3 residues: CASSLFEGPLHF. In nucleotides, the CDR3 is TGTGCCAGCAGCTTATTCGAGGGGCCCCTCCACTTT.

This clone was detected a few times. The chain combines TRBV29-1 with TRBJ2-1; 8 bases align to TRBD2. This CDR3 has 15 amino acids. V lost 6 bases and J lost 0; bases outside the gene matches: 7. Germline V gene lookup returns CDR1 SQVTM and CDR2 ANQGSEA. Written as DNA, the CDR3 is TGCAGCGTACAGACTAGCGTGACCTCCTACAATGAGCAGTTCTTC. Protein: CSVQTSVTSYNEQFF.